Below, 31 T cell receptor beta chains from the same sample are listed, as sequenced in a study of T-cell memory formation after mild COVID-19. A single record per CDR3 protein comes from TCRdb applying MiXCR to the 5' RACE reads. The data contain 180,000 or so distinct CDR3 sequences, around 15% of them singletons. Sequencing input: PBMCs or a T cell subset sorted from them (not recorded which). All receptors come from an adult woman who had mild COVID-19 (a few samples of this study predate the infection). Cell type and time point are not known.

CDR3 sequence: CASSLVPNSYEQYF. CDR3 nucleotides: TGTGCCAGCAGCTTAGTGCCGAATTCCTACGAGCAGTACTTC. The chain carries TRBV7-8 and TRBJ2-7; no reliable D call. Germline V gene sequence: CDR1 SGHVS, CDR2 FQNEAQ. The CDR3 is 14 residues long. V lost 1 base, J lost 1 base, and 8 bases lay in between.

This clonotype came up a few times. Here the CDR3 reads CASSRQGASPGELFF. The CDR3 region has the DNA TGTGCCAGCTCTCGGCAGGGGGCTTCCCCCGGGGAGCTGTTTTTT. J is TRBJ2-2 and V is TRBV6-5, with TRBD1 identical over 8 bases. This CDR3 has 15 amino acids. The ends lost 8 bases at V and 6 bases at J; junction bases unmatched: 11. Looked up from germline, CDR1 is MNHEY and CDR2 is SVGAGI.

This clonotype was counted a few times. The chain combines TRBV12-3 or TRBV12-4 with TRBJ1-1; D perhaps matches TRBD1 (6 bases). There are 13 residues in the CDR3. V was pared by 3 bases and J by 9 bases, with 14 bases between. The CDR3, as DNA: TGTGCCAGCAGTTTCTCGGGGGGCAACAAAGCTTTCTTT. It encodes CASSFSGGNKAFF.

This chain joins TRBV10-3 and TRBJ2-1, with 8 bases fitting TRBD2. V lost 6 bases, J lost 4 bases, and 5 bases stayed unmatched. CDR3 length: 14 residues. Per germline, CDR1 ENHRY and CDR2 SYGVKD. CDR3 nucleotides: TGTGCCATCAGGGGGACTAGTCGGTACAATGAGCAGTTCTTC. Its protein product is CAIRGTSRYNEQFF.

This clonotype was counted between two and nine times. The J gene is TRBJ2-5, the V gene TRBV5-1; no firm D call. V was pared by 0 bases and J by 3 bases, with 9 bases between. The CDR3 runs to 14 residues. Germline CDR1 is SGHRS and CDR2 is YFSETQ. The CDR3 spells CASSLVVGKETQYF. CDR3 in DNA: TGCGCCAGCAGCTTGGTTGTTGGGAAAGAGACCCAGTACTTC. Full variable domain (missing parts from reference TRBV5-1 and TRBJ2-5): KAGVTQTPRYLIKTRGQQVTLSCSPISGHRSVSWYQQTPGQGLQFLFEYFSETQRNKGNFPGRFSGRQFSNSRSEMNVSTLELGDSALYLCASSLVVGKETQYFGPGTRLLVL.

This rearrangement joins TRBV20-1 to TRBJ1-2; TRBD1 matches at 11 bases. The germline V gene encodes CDR1 DFQATT and CDR2 SNEGSKA (reference sequence). The CDR3 is made up of 12 amino acids. V was pared by 5 bases and J by 8 bases, with 4 bases of the junction left unmatched. Here the CDR3 reads CSAAGTGGGYTF. The CDR3 coding sequence is TGCAGTGCTGCCGGGACAGGGGGAGGCTACACCTTC.

The chain joins TRBV6-6 to TRBJ2-7; 11 nucleotides match TRBD2. Germline V gives CDR1 MNHNY, CDR2 SVGAGI (reference sequence). V was pared by 5 bases and J by 4 bases, with 13 bases of the junction left unmatched. The CDR3 extends over 17 amino acids. CDR3 protein: CASSQSSGGLSRYEQYF. The CDR3 DNA follows: TGTGCCAGCAGTCAATCTAGCGGGGGGCTCTCCCGGTACGAGCAGTACTTC.

This clonotype was observed many times. V and J are TRBV18 and TRBJ2-7; TRBD2 agrees at 7 bases. Losses at the gene ends were 1 base for V and 5 bases for J; bases not matched to a gene: 2. Looked up from germline, CDR1 is KGHSH and CDR2 is LQKENI. The CDR3 consists of 13 residues. The CDR3 is CASSPQGGDEQYF. Here the CDR3 DNA reads TGTGCCAGCTCACCACAGGGAGGGGACGAGCAGTACTTC.

The chain has TRBV5-1 and TRBJ1-1; TRBD1 is a possible D gene (5 bases). Trimming took off 4 bases at V and 1 base at J, with 14 bases between the two ends. The CDR3 has 15 amino acids. Germline-derived CDR1 and CDR2 are SGHRS and YFSETQ. CDR3 protein: CASSGGVAKNTEAFF. CDR3 in DNA: TGCGCCAGCAGCGGGGGGGTAGCCAAGAACACTGAAGCTTTCTTT. The variable domain in full, completed from reference TRBV5-1 and TRBJ1-1, reads KAGVTQTPRYLIKTRGQQVTLSCSPISGHRSVSWYQQTPGQGLQFLFEYFSETQRNKGNFPGRFSGRQFSNSRSEMNVSTLELGDSALYLCASSGGVAKNTEAFFGQGTRLTVV.

The V and J genes are TRBV5-1 and TRBJ1-5; D remains ambiguous. The V gene lost 5 bases and the J gene lost 5 bases, with 11 bases spanning the gap. This CDR3 contains 13 residues. Germline CDR1 reads SGHRS; CDR2 reads YFSETQ. CDR3 coding DNA: TGCGCCAGCAGGGAGGGAGACGATCAGCCCCAGCATTTT. Its translation is CASREGDDQPQHF.

This clonotype has more than one count but fewer than ten. The J gene is TRBJ2-7, the V gene TRBV4-3; D not resolved. CDR1 LGHNA and CDR2 YSLEER come from the germline V gene. The CDR3 loop spans 15 amino acids. V gave up 1 base and J gave up 3 bases, with 13 bases separating them. As DNA, the CDR3 is TGCGCCAGCAGCCAAGGGATGGAGAGAGGCTACGAGCAGTACTTC. This gives the protein CASSQGMERGYEQYF.

This chain joins TRBV6-2 or TRBV6-3 and TRBJ2-7; a weak D match, TRBD2 (6 bases). V was shortened by 11 bases and J by 4 bases, with 18 bases between the two germline ends. The CDR3 contains 13 residues. Germline V gives CDR1 MNHEY, CDR2 SVGEGT. The CDR3 coding sequence is TGTGCCGGGAAGGGAGCGGGCCAATACGAGCAGTACTTC. It encodes CAGKGAGQYEQYF.

The chain employs TRBV2 and TRBJ1-3; 8 bases align to TRBD1. The CDR3 is made up of 14 amino acids. Germline V gene sequence: CDR1 SNHLY, CDR2 FYNNEI. With V trimmed by 2 bases and J by 8 bases, 5 bases remained unmatched. CDR3 protein: CASSENRGFDTIYF. CDR3 nucleotides: TGTGCCAGCAGTGAAAACAGGGGGTTCGACACCATATATTTT.

The sample holds a few counts of this clonotype. CDR3: CASRREVETQYF. The DNA for the CDR3 is TGTGCCAGCAGGCGGGAGGTGGAGACCCAGTACTTC. The gene calls are TRBV2 and TRBJ2-5; TRBD2 aligns across 8 bases. The V segment lost 6 bases and the J segment 5 bases; nucleotides outside the gene matches: 2. The CDR3 is 12 residues long. The V gene's germline CDR1 is SNHLY and CDR2 FYNNEI.

There are a few counts of this clonotype. V is TRBV20-1 and J is TRBJ1-1, with 8 bases identical to TRBD1. The CDR3 spans 12 residues. V shed 4 bases, J shed 8 bases, and the junction held 6 bases outside the gene matches. Germline V lookup: CDR1 DFQATT, CDR2 SNEGSKA (reference sequence). CDR3 loop: CSAKGQAREAFF. The CDR3 bases are TGCAGTGCTAAGGGACAGGCTCGGGAAGCTTTCTTT.

This clonotype was counted only a few times. The chain uses TRBV6-2 or TRBV6-3 and TRBJ2-6; D tentatively fits TRBD1 or TRBD2 (5 bases each). The CDR3 is 16 amino acids. Trimming took off 6 bases at V and 3 bases at J, with 15 bases between the two ends. Germline V CDR1 and CDR2: MNHEY, SVGEGT. The CDR3 region is CASSPNSGHGANVLTF. The CDR3 nucleotides are TGTGCCAGCAGCCCGAACTCGGGGCATGGGGCCAACGTCCTGACTTTC.

The CDR3 region is CASSVGLAGNADTQYF. The CDR3 coding sequence is TGCGCCAGCAGCGTCGGACTAGCGGGGAACGCAGATACGCAGTATTTT. V usage is TRBV5-1 and J usage is TRBJ2-3, with 12 bases fitting TRBD2. The CDR3 sequence is 16 residues long. The trim removed 4 bases at V and 4 bases at J, leaving 7 bases unmatched. Per germline, CDR1 SGHRS and CDR2 YFSETQ.

This clonotype was seen a handful of times. This chain uses TRBV12-3 or TRBV12-4 with TRBJ2-1; D gene ambiguous. V lost 3 bases and J lost 0, with 9 bases in between. The CDR3 loop spans 15 amino acids. CDR3 nucleotide sequence: TGTGCCAGCAGTTTCGCTCTAAGCTCCTACAATGAGCAGTTCTTC. This translates into CASSFALSSYNEQFF.

This clonotype was recorded a few times. The genes are TRBV9 and TRBJ2-7; D may be TRBD1 (6 bases). The CDR3 is 14 amino acids. The ends were cut back, 4 bases at V and 3 bases at J, with 14 bases in the middle. Germline V gene data show CDR1 as SGDLS and CDR2 as YYNGEE. The CDR3 protein is CASSFSLGGYEQYF. The DNA of the CDR3 is TGTGCCAGCAGCTTCTCTTTAGGGGGCTACGAGCAGTACTTC.

The genes are TRBV6-6 and TRBJ2-7, with D tentatively TRBD1 (6 bases). Trimming took off 7 bases at V and 3 bases at J, with 19 bases between the two ends. The CDR3 spans 15 residues. Germline V lookup: CDR1 MNHNY, CDR2 SVGAGI (reference sequence). CDR3 sequence reads: CASTDPGGGFYEQYF. CDR3 nucleotide sequence: TGTGCCAGCACCGACCCTGGGGGCGGGTTCTACGAGCAGTACTTC.

This clonotype was observed a few times. The chain uses TRBV7-9 and TRBJ2-2; maybe TRBD2 (6 bases). This CDR3 region has 14 residues. The ends were cut back, 5 bases at V and 6 bases at J, with 13 bases in the middle. Germline CDR1 is SEHNR and CDR2 is FQNEAQ (reference sequence). DNA for the CDR3: TGTGCCAGCAGCCGGCCCGGGGGACCCGGGGAGCTGTTTTTT. Encoded protein: CASSRPGGPGELFF.

The J gene is TRBJ2-7, the V gene TRBV11-3; D is perhaps TRBD2 (6 bases). The germline CDR1 and CDR2 sequences are SGHNT and YENEEA. Trimming left V 5 bases short and J 2 bases short, with 13 bases between. The CDR3 length is 14 residues. The CDR3 DNA reads as TGTGCCAGCAGCCCCGCGCGGGGCGCCTACGAGCAGTACTTC. This codes for CASSPARGAYEQYF. The complete variable domain, with remaining parts taken from reference TRBV11-3 and TRBJ2-7, reads EAGVVQSPRYKIIEKKQPVAFWCNPISGHNTLYWYLQNLGQGPELLIRYENEEAVDDSQLPKDRFSAERLKGVDSTLKIQPAELGDSAVYLCASSPARGAYEQYFGPGTRLTVT.

The chain is built from TRBV5-1 and TRBJ2-5, with 13 nucleotides matching TRBD2. V lost 4 bases and J lost 4; bases outside the gene matches: 10. This CDR3 is 17 amino acids long. CDR1 is SGHRS, CDR2 YFSETQ, per germline. The CDR3 nucleotides are TGCGCCAGCAGCCGACAAACTAGCGGGGGGGCCCCAGAGACCCAGTACTTC. It is translated as CASSRQTSGGAPETQYF.

This chain connects TRBV27 to TRBJ1-2, with 11 bases matching TRBD1. Trimming removed 5 bases from V and 4 bases from J; junction bases left unmatched: 3. This CDR3 region has 14 residues. Germline CDR1 is MNHEY and CDR2 is SMNVEV (reference sequence). CDR3 in amino acids: CASSPGQGAYGYTF. CDR3 in DNA: TGTGCCAGCAGTCCCGGACAGGGGGCCTATGGCTACACCTTC.

This clonotype was detected a few times. V and J are TRBV4-1 and TRBJ2-3; possible D gene TRBD1, 6 bases. The CDR3 sequence is 16 residues long. CDR1 is MGHRA, CDR2 YSYEKL, per germline. Trimming cost V 4 bases and J 2 bases, with 16 bases left between them. CDR3: CASSLSQGGSTDTQYF. CDR3 DNA: TGCGCCAGCAGCCTCTCTCAAGGGGGTTCCACAGATACGCAGTATTTT.

This clonotype was seen many times. The V and J genes are TRBV25-1 and TRBJ2-7; 8 bases map to TRBD1. Trimming at V came to 6 bases and at J to 0 bases, leaving 4 bases not matched to a gene. Germline CDR1 and CDR2: MGHDK and SYGVNS. The CDR3 runs to 14 residues. The CDR3 nucleotides are TGTGCCAGCAGCGGGACAGGTAGCTCCTACGAGCAGTACTTC. This gives the protein CASSGTGSSYEQYF.

The chain joins TRBV18 to TRBJ2-7, with D possibly matching TRBD2 (5 bases). CDR1 is KGHSH and CDR2 is LQKENI in the germline V gene. The CDR3 length is 15 residues. V was shortened by 4 bases and J by 2 bases, with 15 bases between the two germline ends. This chain's CDR3 is CASSLGGGYPYEQYF. The CDR3 DNA is TGTGCCAGCTCACTAGGAGGTGGTTACCCCTACGAGCAGTACTTC.

This clonotype was seen only a few times. V is TRBV5-1 and J is TRBJ2-1, with a weak D call TRBD1 (5 bases). The CDR3 length is 13 residues. Germline loops: CDR1 SGHRS, CDR2 YFSETQ. V was shortened by 2 bases and J by 9 bases, with 12 bases between the two germline ends. The CDR3 DNA reads TGCGCCAGCAGCTTTCTCCAGGGCAGTGAGCAGTTCTTC. The encoded protein is CASSFLQGSEQFF.

The rearrangement links TRBV12-3 or TRBV12-4 to TRBJ2-4; 10 positions match TRBD1. The CDR3 length is 14 residues. V was clipped by 5 bases and J by 8 bases; unmatched bases: 6. The CDR3 nucleotides read TGTGCCAGCAGTCCGACCGGGACAGGGGACATTCAGTACTTC. Protein: CASSPTGTGDIQYF.

This clonotype was counted between two and nine times. V and J are TRBV5-1 and TRBJ1-6, with unresolved D. The CDR3 has 18 residues. V lost 0 bases to trimming and J lost 0 bases, with 13 bases between them. Germline CDR1 SGHRS, CDR2 YFSETQ. The CDR3, as DNA: TGCGCCAGCAGCTTGGTTGGCAGCACCAGCTCCTATAATTCACCCCTCCACTTT. Its protein product is CASSLVGSTSSYNSPLHF.

This clonotype was seen ten or more times. The rearrangement uses TRBV20-1 and TRBJ2-7; D unresolved. The CDR3 has 11 amino acids. The germline V gene has CDR1 DFQATT and CDR2 SNEGSKA (reference sequence). The CDR3 DNA reads TGCAGCCTCCTGAGCTCCTACGAGCAGTACTTC. Translated, it gives CSLLSSYEQYF.